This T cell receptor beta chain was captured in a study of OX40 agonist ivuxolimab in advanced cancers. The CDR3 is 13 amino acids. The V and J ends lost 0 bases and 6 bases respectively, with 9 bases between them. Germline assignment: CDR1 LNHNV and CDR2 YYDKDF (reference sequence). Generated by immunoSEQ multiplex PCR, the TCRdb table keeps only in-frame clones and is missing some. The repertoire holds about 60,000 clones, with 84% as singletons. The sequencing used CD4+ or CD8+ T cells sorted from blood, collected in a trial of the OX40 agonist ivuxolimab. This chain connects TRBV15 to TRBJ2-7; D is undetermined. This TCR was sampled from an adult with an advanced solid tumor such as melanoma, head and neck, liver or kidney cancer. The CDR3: CATSRDPTGEQYF. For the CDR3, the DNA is TGTGCCACCAGCAGAGATCCTACGGGCGAGCAGTACTTC.